The clone carrying this TCR beta chain came up a few times. No antigen is known for it. For TCR beta, libraries came from quantitative 5'-RACE with molecular barcodes. TCRdb processed the 5' RACE reads anew with MiXCR; each CDR3 protein has one entry. The sample carries around 770,000 distinct CDR3 sequences, over 9.5% recorded once. V shed 4 bases and J 6 bases; nucleotides not matched to a gene: 6. CDR3 length: 15 amino acids. Germline V lookup: CDR1 GTSNPN, CDR2 SVGIG (reference sequence). The data are from a study of CD8 T cells in ankylosing spondylitis. Study outcomes and limitations: For ankylosing spondylitis blood, a TCR beta motif of several highly homologous variants appeared characteristic. Matched synovial fluid from ankylosing spondylitis patients was reported to be enriched for disease-linked clones. Some motif variants had been reported before (in reactive arthritis synovial fluid and blood).

The receptor was isolated from a male donor with ankylosing spondylitis. The rearrangement links TRBV30 to TRBJ2-2; the match to TRBD2 covers 12 bases. Sequencing was carried out using blood, either unsorted or a sorted T cell fraction (not recorded which). The CDR3 here is CAWTLGLAGPGELFF. CDR3 in DNA: TGTGCCTGGACCCTGGGACTAGCGGGCCCCGGGGAGCTGTTTTTT. The full variable domain, rest sourced from reference TRBV30 and TRBJ2-2, is SQTIHQWPATLVQPVGSPLSLECTVEGTSNPNLYWYRQAAGRGLQLLFYSVGIGQISSEVPQNLSASRPQDRQFILSSKKLLLSDSGFYLCAWTLGLAGPGELFFGEGSRLTVL.